Listed below are T cell receptor beta chains from one sample, sequenced in a study of T-cell reconstitution after alpha-beta-depleted transplantation in children. TCRdb re-derived calls from the PCR reads in MiXCR, one entry per CDR3 protein. The sample has 780,000 or so distinct CDR3 sequences; 16% are singletons. Specimen: PBMCs, mostly from graft donor cells, collected 360 days after TCRalphabeta/CD19-depleted stem cell transplant. The receptor set was obtained from a male patient aged 5 to 17 who had a stem cell transplant for acute lymphoblastic leukemia, so the T cells may come from the graft donor. Each CDR3 is given with its conserved first and last residue. A D gene is named only where the DNA matches it firmly. Rows may omit the clone size; those that give it use once, few, many or a size class.

J gene | V gene | D gene | clone size | CDR3 DNA | CDR3 protein
TRBJ1-4 | TRBV7-8 | . | . | TGTGCCAGCAGCTTAGTCGCTGAAGAACTTGATGAAAAACTGTTTTTT | CASSLVAEELDEKLFF
TRBJ2-2 | TRBV4-2 | TRBD2 | . | TGTGCCAGCAGCCACGCCCCTACCCTAGCGGGTACGAACACCGGGGAGCTGTTTTTT | CASSHAPTLAGTNTGELFF
TRBJ2-7 | TRBV6-5 | . | few | TGTGCCAGCAGTTACGGGGGGACAGATGGGGAGCAGTACTTC | CASSYGGTDGEQYF
TRBJ2-7 | TRBV5-1 | . | many | TGTGCCAGCAGCTTAGCCGGGAGCTACGAGCAGTACTTC | CASSLAGSYEQYF
TRBJ1-3 | TRBV4-1 | . | once | TGCGCCAGCAGCCAAGACGCAAACACCATATATTTT | CASSQDANTIYF
TRBJ2-7 | TRBV25-1 | TRBD2 | few | TGTGCCAGCAGTGCCGGAGGGACTAGCGGGAGGGCGCATGTAAACGAGCAGTACTTC | CASSAGGTSGRAHVNEQYF
TRBJ2-7 | TRBV7-2 | . | . | TGTGCCAGCAGCATAGAGGCGACAGGCTCAGCTCGCGAGCAGTACTTC | CASSIEATGSAREQYF
TRBJ2-6 | TRBV30 | . | . | TGTGCCTGGGGAAACAGGGCTGGGGCCAACGTCCTGACTTTC | CAWGNRAGANVLTF
TRBJ2-1 | TRBV12-3/TRBV12-4 | . | few | TGTGCCAGCAGTTTAAACCCTCTAGGCGGGCCGAATGAGCAGTTCTTC | CASSLNPLGGPNEQFF
TRBJ1-4 | TRBV6-5 | TRBD1 | . | TGTGCCAGCAGTATTCGACAGGGGACGACTAATGAAAAACTGTTTTTT | CASSIRQGTTNEKLFF
TRBJ1-2 | TRBV20-1 | TRBD1 | . | TGCAGTGCTGATCGGGACAGACACTATGGCTACACCTTC | CSADRDRHYGYTF
TRBJ1-3 | TRBV25-1 | . | . | TGTGCCAGCAGTCCTATTCAGGGAGCCGGAAACACCATATATTTT | CASSPIQGAGNTIYF
TRBJ2-7 | TRBV7-3 | . | few | TGTGCCAGCAGCCCATCCCCAGCGAGAGAGCAGTACTTC | CASSPSPAREQYF
TRBJ2-1 | TRBV10-3 | TRBD1 | . | TGTGCCATCAGTAACAGGGGTGGCTCCTACAATGAGCAGTTCTTC | CAISNRGGSYNEQFF
TRBJ2-7 | TRBV2 | TRBD1 | . | TGTGCCAGCGTTATGGGACAGGGGAAGGAGCAGTACTTC | CASVMGQGKEQYF
TRBJ2-1 | TRBV12-3/TRBV12-4 | TRBD2 | few | TGTGCCAGCAGTTCACTAGCGGGAGTTAAGAATGAGCAGTTCTTC | CASSSLAGVKNEQFF
TRBJ2-5 | TRBV20-1 | TRBD2 | . | TGCAGTGCTAGAGATGGACTAGCGGGTCGGGAGACCCAGTACTTC | CSARDGLAGRETQYF
TRBJ2-1 | TRBV7-9 | . | few | TGTGCCAGCAGCTTAGGGTCTAGACGGTACGACGGGCAGTTCTTC | CASSLGSRRYDGQFF
TRBJ2-1 | TRBV5-5 | . | many | TGTGCCAGCACCGCCTACAATGAGCAGTTCTTC | CASTAYNEQFF
TRBJ2-1 | TRBV20-1 | . | . | TGCTGTGCTAGAGATGGGGCCGGGGCCTACAATGAGCAGTTCTTC | CCARDGAGAYNEQFF
TRBJ2-2 | TRBV12-3/TRBV12-4 | TRBD1 | . | TGTGCCAGCATCCCCGACAGGGTGGCGAACACCGGGGAGCTGTTTTTT | CASIPDRVANTGELFF
TRBJ2-1 | TRBV12-3/TRBV12-4 | TRBD2 | few | TGTGCCAGCAGTTTTCGTAGGACTAGCGGGATAAATGAGCAGTTCTTC | CASSFRRTSGINEQFF
TRBJ2-7 | TRBV7-8 | TRBD2 | . | TGTGCCAGCAGCTCCGGTCGACTAGCGGGAGTAAGAAAATCCTACGAGCAGTACTTC | CASSSGRLAGVRKSYEQYF
TRBJ2-7 | TRBV5-5 | TRBD1 | . | TGTGCCAGCAGCTTTTTGCCGGGACAGCCCTACGAGCAGTACTTC | CASSFLPGQPYEQYF
TRBJ2-7 | TRBV7-2 | TRBD2 | . | TGTGCCAGCAGCCGGACTAGCGGGGGATCCTACGAGCAGTACTTC | CASSRTSGGSYEQYF
TRBJ1-2 | TRBV20-1 | . | . | TGCAGTGCTAGACTGGGAACCTATGGCTACACCTTC | CSARLGTYGYTF
TRBJ1-2 | TRBV20-1 | . | few | TGCAGTGCTAGAGAAAACCGGAAAGCACGAGGCTACACCTTC | CSARENRKARGYTF
TRBJ2-5 | TRBV20-1 | . | many | TGCAGTGCTAGAGGGGGCAATCTGGGGGCCCAGTACTTC | CSARGGNLGAQYF
TRBJ2-3 | TRBV4-2 | TRBD2 | few | TGTGCCAGCAGTACTAGCGGACACACAGATACGCAGTATTTT | CASSTSGHTDTQYF
TRBJ1-1 | TRBV11-2 | . | many | TGTGCCAGCAGCTTCCTTCCGCTGGGGGGGGGAGCTTTCTTT | CASSFLPLGGGAFF
TRBJ1-1 | TRBV7-3 | . | few | TGTGCCAGCAGCGGACAGACTCTCTACACTGAAGCTTTCTTT | CASSGQTLYTEAFF
TRBJ2-7 | TRBV3-1 | . | . | TGTGCCAGCAGCTTCCTAGAGGCCTCCTACGAGCAGTACTTC | CASSFLEASYEQYF
TRBJ2-2 | TRBV7-2 | . | few | TGTGCCACCAGTACATGGGGGGCGGGCACCGGGGAGCTGTTTTTT | CATSTWGAGTGELFF
TRBJ2-2 | TRBV12-3/TRBV12-4 | TRBD2 | . | TGTGCCAGCAGTTTAGGGCGGGAGAAAGTCGGGGAGCTGTTTTTT | CASSLGREKVGELFF
TRBJ2-7 | TRBV20-1 | TRBD2 | many | TGCAGTGCTAGCGGGAGGACCTACGAGCAGTACTTC | CSASGRTYEQYF
TRBJ2-7 | TRBV12-3/TRBV12-4 | . | . | TGTGCCAGCAGTTTACCCATTTCTACAGGCTCCTACGAGCAGTACTTC | CASSLPISTGSYEQYF
TRBJ2-5 | TRBV2 | . | . | TGTGCCAGCAGTGTAAGGGCTATGCAAGAGACCCAGTACTTC | CASSVRAMQETQYF
TRBJ2-1 | TRBV14 | TRBD2 | few | TGTGCCAGCAGCACACCCCGCCCTCCTGGACTAGCGGGAGCTCTTGAGCAGTTCTTC | CASSTPRPPGLAGALEQFF
TRBJ2-7 | TRBV20-1 | . | . | TGCAGTTTCCTGACCCAGGGTACCGACGAGCAGTACTTC | CSFLTQGTDEQYF
TRBJ2-3 | TRBV7-2 | . | many | TGTGCCAGCAGTTGGGACCGTAACACAGATACGCAGTATTTT | CASSWDRNTDTQYF
TRBJ2-1 | TRBV7-7 | TRBD1 | few | TGTGCCAGCAGCGAGGGGGCACCGGGGCCCTACAATGAGCAGTTCTTC | CASSEGAPGPYNEQFF
TRBJ2-1 | TRBV30 | . | few | TGTGCCTGGAGTCTTACAGGTCGCTCCTACAATGAGCAGTTCTTC | CAWSLTGRSYNEQFF